What follows are 5 T cell receptor beta chains derived from one specimen sequenced in a study of lung T cells in sarcoidosis with Löfgren's syndrome. MiXCR was run by TCRdb on the reads, yielding one entry per CDR3 protein. The sample holds about 9,400 distinct CDR3 sequences; 15% to 20% are singletons and the top ten take 6% to 9%. Material: CD4+ T cells from bronchoalveolar lavage. These receptors originate from a human donor with sarcoidosis (Löfgren's syndrome or another form), or a control subject (not recorded which).

This clonotype has at least ten counts. The gene calls are TRBV6-1 and TRBJ2-7, with 11 bases fitting TRBD1. The germline gives CDR1 MNHNS, CDR2 SASEGT. The CDR3 length is 16 residues. V shed 6 bases, J shed 4 bases, and the junction held 11 bases outside the gene matches. The chain's CDR3 is CASSLLGQGAQYEQYF. CDR3 in DNA: TGTGCCAGCAGCCTTCTTGGACAGGGGGCGCAGTACGAGCAGTACTTC.

For this clonotype: One junction end disagrees with the germline gene, perhaps due to a read error. The chain links TRBV7-2 to TRBJ2-2; 8 bases are shared with TRBD2. Germline CDR1 and CDR2: SGHTA and FQGNSA. This CDR3 comprises 16 residues. The DNA for the CDR3 is TGTGACAGCAGCTTAGCCCCAGCGGGGGAGACCGGGGAGCTGTTTTTT. Translated: CDSSLAPAGETGELFF.

This clonotype has ten or more counts. The CDR3 region has the DNA TGTGCCAGCAGTTACGCCTCTGGGGCCAACGTCCTGACTTTC. Translation: CASSYASGANVLTF. The V and J genes are TRBV27 and TRBJ2-6; D is ambiguous. This CDR3 comprises 14 residues. CDR1 is MNHEY, CDR2 SMNVEV, per germline (reference sequence). Trimming pared 4 bases from V and 0 bases from J, leaving 4 bases between.

This clonotype was detected only a few times. The chain combines TRBV5-1 with TRBJ2-1; D perhaps matches TRBD2 (7 bases). Germline V lookup: CDR1 SGHRS, CDR2 YFSETQ. This CDR3 region has 16 residues. The V gene lost 2 bases and the J gene lost 0 bases, with 12 bases spanning the gap. CDR3 nucleotide sequence: TGCGCCAGCAGCTTAGCGGGACAAGGCTCCTACAATGAGCAGTTCTTC. The encoded protein is CASSLAGQGSYNEQFF.

Of note for this clonotype: Given a much more abundant clone one base away, this may be a read error. This rearrangement joins TRBV7-3 to TRBJ2-2, with D unresolved. Germline V gene lookup returns CDR1 SGHTA and CDR2 FQGTGA. The CDR3 has 13 residues. The CDR3 loop reads CASSSRNIGELFF. Here the CDR3 DNA reads TGTGCCAGCAGCTCCAGAAACATCGGGGAGCTGTTTTTT.